The 21 T cell receptor beta chains listed next were all sequenced from one sample in a study of T cell therapy after organ transplantation. Time point meaning: 20-29 weeks after completion of therapy. Libraries were prepared by immunoSEQ multiplex PCR; TCRdb keeps only in-frame clonotypes and omits some of them. The table shows over 20,000 clones, with 84% occurring only once. These TCRs are of unknown antigen specificity. Sequenced here: CD8+ T cells from blood, sampled after autologous CMV-specific T cell therapy. These receptors all stem from a human patient who had received a solid organ transplant and had CMV disease. Some T cells may have originated in the graft donor.

The gene calls are TRBV4-1 and TRBJ2-7, with a weak D call TRBD1 (5 bases). Germline V CDR1 and CDR2: MGHRA, YSYEKL. V was pared by 7 bases and J by 5 bases, with 15 bases between. The CDR3 has 13 amino acids. The CDR3 sequence is CASKRDSSHEQYF. CDR3 bases: TGCGCCAGCAAGCGCGACAGTAGCCACGAGCAGTACTTC.

The chain combines TRBV7-9 with TRBJ2-1; 9 nucleotides align to TRBD2. CDR3 length: 16 residues. Looked up from germline, CDR1 is SEHNR and CDR2 is FQNEAQ (reference sequence). V gave up 5 bases and J gave up 4 bases; unmatched junction bases: 9. CDR3 loop: CASSGWREGRYNEQFF. For the CDR3, the DNA is TGTGCCAGCAGCGGCTGGCGGGAGGGAAGATACAATGAGCAGTTCTTC.

J is TRBJ2-1 and V is TRBV19; 11 bases fit TRBD2. There are 15 residues in the CDR3. V lost 3 bases, J lost 2 bases, and 0 bases stayed unmatched. CDR1 and CDR2 (germline): LNHDA, SQIVND (reference sequence). The CDR3 reads CASSISGGAYNEQFF. The CDR3 DNA is TGTGCCAGTAGTATTAGCGGGGGGGCCTACAATGAGCAGTTCTTC.

The sample holds a few counts of this clone. This chain connects TRBV6-5 to TRBJ1-2; no clear D. The germline gives CDR1 MNHEY, CDR2 SVGAGI. This CDR3 is 14 amino acids long. V shed 7 bases and J shed 2 bases, with 14 bases lying between them. DNA of the CDR3: TGTGCCAGCACCAGCACCGACCTCAACTATGGCTACACCTTC. As protein: CASTSTDLNYGYTF.

The chain links TRBV2 to TRBJ2-7; 15 bases align to TRBD2. Germline V gives CDR1 SNHLY, CDR2 FYNNEI. The CDR3 spans 18 residues. Unmatched junction bases numbered 7, after V lost 2 bases and J lost 2 bases. CDR3 loop: CASSEPGTSGRRAYEQYF. The DNA of the CDR3 is TGTGCCAGCAGTGAACCCGGGACTAGCGGGAGGAGGGCCTACGAGCAGTACTTC.

The genes are TRBV4-3 and TRBJ2-7, with TRBD1 matching over 8 bases. V lost 0 bases and J lost 2; bases outside the gene matches: 3. There are 15 residues in the CDR3. Per germline, CDR1 LGHNA and CDR2 YSLEER. The CDR3 nucleotides read TGCGCCAGCAGCCAAGAGACACAGGGGGCCTACGAGCAGTACTTC. It codes for CASSQETQGAYEQYF.

The chain employs TRBV28 and TRBJ1-4, with TRBD1 as a possible D gene (6 bases). Trimming removed 3 bases at V and 6 bases at J, with 14 bases between. Germline CDR1 reads MDHEN; CDR2 reads SYDVKM. This CDR3 has 15 amino acids. This CDR3 reads CASSLPTGLDEKLFF. The CDR3 nucleotides read TGTGCCAGCAGTTTGCCCACAGGGTTGGATGAAAAACTGTTTTTT.

The chain is built from TRBV19 and TRBJ2-1; tentative D call: TRBD2 (5 bases). V was shortened by 8 bases and J by 0 bases, with 14 bases between the two germline ends. The CDR3 loop spans 15 amino acids. Germline assignment: CDR1 LNHDA and CDR2 SQIVND (reference sequence). In DNA, the CDR3 is TGTGCCAGTCTCAAGCGGTTCGGCTCCTACAATGAGCAGTTCTTC. Its translation: CASLKRFGSYNEQFF.

The gene calls are TRBV7-8 and TRBJ2-7; D perhaps matches TRBD1 (6 bases). The CDR3 has 14 amino acids. Germline assignment: CDR1 SGHVS and CDR2 FQNEAQ. V lost 3 bases, J lost 4 bases, and 13 bases lay in between. In DNA form, the CDR3 reads TGTGCCAGCAGCTTTGGCAGGGGCGGTTACGAGCAGTACTTC. Protein product: CASSFGRGGYEQYF.

The chain employs TRBV6-5 and TRBJ1-2, with 7 nucleotides matching TRBD1. The CDR3 length is 14 residues. V was clipped by 3 bases and J by 4 bases; unmatched bases: 5. CDR1 MNHEY and CDR2 SVGAGI come from the germline V gene. The CDR3 nucleotides are TGTGCCAGCAGTTATGATGGGACAGTCTATGGCTACACCTTC. The encoded protein is CASSYDGTVYGYTF.

V is TRBV29-1 and J is TRBJ1-2; no definite D call. In germline, CDR1 is SQVTM, CDR2 ANQGSEA. The germline V and J ends were trimmed by 5 bases and 3 bases, with 13 bases remaining between them. This CDR3 is 13 amino acids long. The CDR3 DNA follows: TGCAGCGTTAGGGCCGCAGCATACTATGGCTACACCTTC. It codes for CSVRAAAYYGYTF.

V gene TRBV4-1 combines with J gene TRBJ1-1; D may be TRBD1 (5 bases). V was shortened by 4 bases and J by 1 base, with 10 bases between the two germline ends. This CDR3 has 14 amino acids. Germline CDR1 MGHRA, CDR2 YSYEKL. The CDR3 region is CASSLRVGNTEAFF. The DNA of the CDR3 is TGCGCCAGCAGCCTCAGGGTCGGGAACACTGAAGCTTTCTTT.

This sequence joins TRBV5-5 and TRBJ2-7, with no clear D. V was trimmed by 0 bases and J by 3 bases, leaving 4 bases between them. There are 12 residues in the CDR3. Germline V lookup: CDR1 SGHKS, CDR2 YYEKEE (reference sequence). CDR3 DNA sequence: TGTGCCAGCAGCTTGGGGGACTACGAGCAGTACTTC. It encodes CASSLGDYEQYF.

V is TRBV19 and J is TRBJ2-7; unclear D gene. Germline CDR1 LNHDA, CDR2 SQIVND (reference sequence). The CDR3 contains 14 residues. The germline V and J ends were trimmed by 1 base and 2 bases, with 9 bases remaining between them. CDR3 residues: CASSIGGLTYEQYF. The CDR3 nucleotides read TGTGCCAGTAGTATAGGCGGTCTAACCTACGAGCAGTACTTC.

V usage is TRBV28 and J usage is TRBJ2-1; D is ambiguous. The CDR3 sequence is 14 residues long. In germline, CDR1 is MDHEN, CDR2 SYDVKM. Deletions cut 3 bases from V and 9 bases from J, with 15 bases between. The CDR3 nucleotides are TGTGCCAGCAGTTTTAGATCAGAGATAGGTGAGCAGTTCTTC. As protein: CASSFRSEIGEQFF.

This clone was detected once. The V call is TRBV9, the J call TRBJ2-5; 10 bases are shared with TRBD1. The ends lost 1 base at V and 1 base at J; junction bases unmatched: 13. Per the germline V gene, CDR1 is SGDLS and CDR2 is YYNGEE. CDR3 size: 19 residues. The DNA for the CDR3 is TGTGCCAGCAGCGTATCCGGGACAGGGGTCGGAGGCCTCCAAGAGACCCAGTACTTC. It yields the protein CASSVSGTGVGGLQETQYF.

V is TRBV30 and J is TRBJ2-7; 11 positions match TRBD1. CDR1 and CDR2 (germline): GTSNPN, SVGIG (reference sequence). V trimming: 2 bases; J trimming: 6 bases; junction bases outside the gene matches: 3. The CDR3 is made up of 13 amino acids. The CDR3 DNA sequence: TGTGCCTGGAGTTTTGGGACAGGGGGCGAGCAGTACTTC. Its translation is CAWSFGTGGEQYF.

The gene calls are TRBV4-1 and TRBJ2-7; D uncertain. Germline values: CDR1 MGHRA, CDR2 YSYEKL. This CDR3 spans 16 amino acids. The germline V and J ends were trimmed by 1 base and 5 bases, with 18 bases remaining between them. CDR3 in DNA: TGCGCCAGCAGCCAAGTAGGTGGATTCGGATACCACGAGCAGTACTTC. This gives the protein CASSQVGGFGYHEQYF.

This clone was detected a few times. The chain recombines TRBV5-6 with TRBJ1-1; D unclear. Trimming took off 1 base at V and 6 bases at J, with 13 bases between the two ends. The V gene's germline CDR1 is SGHDT and CDR2 YYEEEE. The length of the CDR3 is 14 residues. For the CDR3, the DNA is TGTGCCAGCAGCTTGCGACCGGGCTCCCCTGAAGCTTTCTTT. Translating it yields CASSLRPGSPEAFF.

The rearrangement uses TRBV13 and TRBJ2-5; 7 nucleotides match TRBD2. The length of the CDR3 is 14 residues. CDR1 and CDR2 (germline): PRHDT, FYEKMQ (reference sequence). Trimming removed 3 bases from V and 5 bases from J; junction bases left unmatched: 6. For the CDR3, the DNA is TGTGCCAGCAGCTTTCTAGCGGAGGGTGAGACCCAGTACTTC. As protein: CASSFLAEGETQYF. Together with reference TRBV13 and TRBJ2-5, the CDR3 gives the full variable domain: AAGVIQSPRHLIKEKRETATLKCYPIPRHDTVYWYQQGPGQDPQFLISFYEKMQSDKGSIPDRFSAQQFSDYHSELNMSSLELGDSALYFCASSFLAEGETQYFGPGTRLLVL.

The chain's CDR3 is CASVGQGVTEAFF. CDR3 nucleotide sequence: TGTGCCAGCGTGGGACAGGGGGTGACTGAAGCTTTCTTT. The chain combines TRBV6-5 with TRBJ1-1; 11 bases map to TRBD1. The germline V gene has CDR1 MNHEY and CDR2 SVGAGI. The CDR3 is made up of 13 amino acids. Trimming cost V 8 bases and J 5 bases; bases outside gene matches: 4.